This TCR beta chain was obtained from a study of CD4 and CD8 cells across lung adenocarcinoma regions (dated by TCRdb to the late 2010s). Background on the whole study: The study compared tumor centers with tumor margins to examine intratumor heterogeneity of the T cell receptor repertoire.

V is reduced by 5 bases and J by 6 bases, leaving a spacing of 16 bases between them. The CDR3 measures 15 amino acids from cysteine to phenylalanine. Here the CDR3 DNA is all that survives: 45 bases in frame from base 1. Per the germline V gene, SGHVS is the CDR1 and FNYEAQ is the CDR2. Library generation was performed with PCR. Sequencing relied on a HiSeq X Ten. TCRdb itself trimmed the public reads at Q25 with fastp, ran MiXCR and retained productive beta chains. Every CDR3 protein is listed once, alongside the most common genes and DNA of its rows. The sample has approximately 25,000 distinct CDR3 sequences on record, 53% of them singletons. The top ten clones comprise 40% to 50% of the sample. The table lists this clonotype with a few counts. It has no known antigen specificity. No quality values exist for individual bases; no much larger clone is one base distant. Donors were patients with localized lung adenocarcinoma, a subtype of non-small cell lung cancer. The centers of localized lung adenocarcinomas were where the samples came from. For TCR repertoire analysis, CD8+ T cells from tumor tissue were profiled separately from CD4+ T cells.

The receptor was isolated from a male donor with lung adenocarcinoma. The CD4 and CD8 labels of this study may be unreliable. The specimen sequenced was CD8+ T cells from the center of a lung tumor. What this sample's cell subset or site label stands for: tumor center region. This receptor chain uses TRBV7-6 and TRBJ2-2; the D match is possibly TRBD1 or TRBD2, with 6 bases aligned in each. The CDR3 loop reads CASSNRGASSGELFF. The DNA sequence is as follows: TGTGCCAGCAGCAATAGGGGGGCGTCGTCCGGGGAGCTGTTTTTT.